The 32 T cell receptor beta chains in this list originate from one sample, sequenced in a study of blood T cell repertoires in COVID-19. The table came from immunoSEQ multiplex PCR; TCRdb's copy has only in-frame clones and leaves some out. Of 160,000 or so clones in the sample, more than 80% were seen once. The sample consisted of peripheral blood. Receptors were obtained from a human donor in a cohort sampled during active COVID-19.

A word on this clone: The identical CDR3 is also encoded by other nucleotide sequences in the sample. The chain uses TRBV25-1 and TRBJ1-3; the D is unclear. In germline, CDR1 is MGHDK, CDR2 SYGVNS. This CDR3 contains 14 residues. V lost 3 bases and J 0 bases, leaving 6 bases between the germline ends. CDR3 protein: CASSEERSGNTIYF. DNA of the CDR3: TGTGCCAGCAGTGAGGAGCGCTCTGGAAACACCATATATTTT.

J is TRBJ2-7 and V is TRBV7-3; the D gene is possibly TRBD1 (5 bases). This CDR3 has 13 residues. Per germline, CDR1 SGHTA and CDR2 FQGTGA. V shed 2 bases and J shed 6 bases, with 11 bases lying between them. DNA of the CDR3: TGTGCCAGCAGCTTATCGGACAAGGGCGAGCAGTACTTC. It codes for CASSLSDKGEQYF.

In nucleotides, the CDR3 is TGCAGTGCTAGTTCCCGACACCCTTCCTACGAGCAGTACTTC. As protein: CSASSRHPSYEQYF. The rearrangement joins TRBV20-1 to TRBJ2-7; D is ambiguous. Germline CDR1 reads DFQATT; CDR2 reads SNEGSKA (reference sequence). Trimming cost V 3 bases and J 1 base, with 13 bases left between them. The CDR3 length is 14 residues.

The rearrangement uses TRBV19 and TRBJ1-5; D is unresolved. With 6 bases removed from V and 1 base from J, the gap between germline ends came to 19 bases. Germline CDR1 reads LNHDA; CDR2 reads SQIVND (reference sequence). The CDR3 sequence is 17 residues long. CDR3 bases: TGTGCCAGTAGAACCGTGGCCTCCTCGGGGAGCAATCAGCCCCAGCATTTT. This encodes CASRTVASSGSNQPQHF. Full variable domain (remainder filled in from reference TRBV19 and TRBJ1-5): DGGITQSPKYLFRKEGQNVTLSCEQNLNHDAMYWYRQDPGQGLRLIYYSQIVNDFQKGDIAEGYSVSREKKESFPLTVTSAQKNPTAFYLCASRTVASSGSNQPQHFGDGTRLSIL.

The V call is TRBV18, the J call TRBJ1-5; possible D gene TRBD1, 6 bases. This CDR3 comprises 15 residues. The germline V gene has CDR1 KGHSH and CDR2 LQKENI. V lost 3 bases and J lost 5, with 14 bases in between. The chain's CDR3 is CASSPLPGGHQPQHF. DNA for the CDR3: TGTGCCAGCTCACCCCTTCCGGGGGGCCATCAGCCCCAGCATTTT.

The rearrangement uses TRBV18 and TRBJ2-1, with 14 bases matching TRBD2. This CDR3 is built from 14 residues. Germline trimming cut 5 bases from V and 13 bases from J; bases unmatched to any gene: 7. The germline V gene encodes CDR1 KGHSH and CDR2 LQKENI. The CDR3 DNA sequence: TGTGCCAGCTCAAGGACTAGCGGGGGGCAGGATCAGTTCTTC. It encodes CASSRTSGGQDQFF. The full variable domain, in which reference TRBV18 and TRBJ2-1 provide the parts outside the CDR3, is NAGVMQNPRHLVRRRGQEARLRCSPMKGHSHVYWYRQLPEEGLKFMVYLQKENIIDESGMPKERFSAEFPKEGPSILRIQQVVRGDSAAYFCASSRTSGGQDQFFGPGTRLTVL.

This clone was found a few times. The chain uses TRBV19 and TRBJ2-1; 14 bases are a match to TRBD2. CDR1 is LNHDA and CDR2 is SQIVND in the germline V gene (reference sequence). The CDR3 has 16 residues. V gave up 7 bases and J gave up 5 bases; unmatched junction bases: 7. CDR3 region: CASKPGLAGVDNEQFF. The CDR3, as DNA: TGTGCCAGTAAACCGGGACTAGCGGGAGTTGACAATGAGCAGTTCTTC.

The chain carries TRBV5-1 and TRBJ2-7, with 8 positions matching TRBD1. The CDR3 has 16 amino acids. V lost 0 bases, J lost 3 bases, and 8 bases stayed unmatched. Per the germline V gene, CDR1 is SGHRS and CDR2 is YFSETQ. CDR3 residues: CASSLVSGQGNYEQYF. In DNA form, the CDR3 reads TGCGCCAGCAGCTTGGTTTCCGGACAGGGAAACTACGAGCAGTACTTC.

This clone was seen just once. The rearrangement links TRBV5-6 to TRBJ2-2; D is possibly TRBD1 (5 bases). Germline V gene data show CDR1 as SGHDT and CDR2 as YYEEEE. V was shortened by 6 bases and J by 5 bases, with 17 bases between the two germline ends. The CDR3 is made up of 15 amino acids. The CDR3 sequence: CASTRRGTQTGELFF. CDR3 nucleotide sequence: TGTGCCAGCACCCGTAGGGGTACCCAAACCGGGGAGCTGTTTTTT.

This clone was counted once. The chain employs TRBV12-5 and TRBJ1-1; 11 positions agree with TRBD1. This CDR3 comprises 16 residues. V shed 6 bases, J shed 5 bases, and the junction held 11 bases outside the gene matches. Germline CDR1 reads LGHNT; CDR2 reads FRNRAP. CDR3: CASGADPGQGVTEAFF. The CDR3, as DNA: TGTGCTAGTGGGGCGGATCCGGGACAGGGGGTTACTGAAGCTTTCTTT.

The table lists this clone with a few counts. The V call is TRBV12-3 or TRBV12-4, the J call TRBJ1-2, with D perhaps matching TRBD1 (5 bases). Trimming shortened V by 5 bases and J by 8 bases, and 15 bases separated the two germline ends. The CDR3 runs 13 residues. The CDR3 region has the DNA TGTGCCAGCAGTCCCCGGGGACTGAGAGGCTACACCTTC. It translates to CASSPRGLRGYTF.

V gene TRBV18 combines with J gene TRBJ2-1, with TRBD2 matching over 7 bases. V shed 3 bases and J 4 bases; nucleotides not matched to a gene: 3. The CDR3 sequence is 14 residues long. CDR1 is KGHSH, CDR2 LQKENI, per germline. CDR3 region: CASSPLAEYNEQFF. CDR3 sequence (DNA): TGTGCCAGCTCACCGCTAGCGGAATACAATGAGCAGTTCTTC.

This chain connects TRBV12-2 to TRBJ1-1. TRBV12-2 is a known pseudogene. The CDR3 loop spans 13 amino acids. The CDR3 spells CASQLKYPPEAFF. In DNA, the CDR3 is TGTGCAAGTCAGCTTAAGTACCCTCCTGAAGCTTTCTTT.

The chain links TRBV25-1 to TRBJ1-1, with D perhaps matching TRBD1 (5 bases). Germline loops: CDR1 MGHDK, CDR2 SYGVNS. The CDR3 has 15 residues. V lost 5 bases and J lost 3, with 16 bases in between. The chain's CDR3 is CASSPTGRGDTEAFF. CDR3 DNA: TGTGCCAGCAGTCCAACCGGACGGGGGGACACTGAAGCTTTCTTT.

The chain combines TRBV5-6 with TRBJ2-5, with D possibly matching TRBD2 (5 bases). Trimming removed 4 bases at V and 5 bases at J, with 18 bases between. The CDR3 spans 15 residues. Germline V CDR1 and CDR2: SGHDT, YYEEEE. CDR3 region: CASSTTLPGLETQYF. Written as DNA, the CDR3 is TGTGCCAGCAGCACCACCCTCCCGGGGTTGGAGACCCAGTACTTC.

The J gene is TRBJ2-1, the V gene TRBV5-5; a weak D match, TRBD1 (6 bases). The ends were cut back, 4 bases at V and 6 bases at J, with 20 bases in the middle. This CDR3 is built from 16 residues. The germline gives CDR1 SGHKS, CDR2 YYEKEE (reference sequence). The CDR3 region is CASSAPGTSGVNEQFF. The CDR3 bases are TGTGCCAGCAGCGCGCCCGGGACCTCAGGGGTCAATGAGCAGTTCTTC.

The rearrangement joins TRBV16 to TRBJ2-7; D not resolved. Trimming stripped 4 bases from V and 0 bases from J, with 16 bases between. This CDR3 region has 16 residues. Per the germline V gene, CDR1 is KGHSY and CDR2 is FQNENV. In DNA, the CDR3 is TGTGCCAGCAGCCCTCCGGCAGGTTCTATCTCCTACGAGCAGTACTTC. It is translated as CASSPPAGSISYEQYF. The full variable domain, in which reference TRBV16 and TRBJ2-7 provide the parts outside the CDR3, is GEEVAQTPKHLVRGEGQKAKLYCAPIKGHSYVFWYQQVLKNEFKFLISFQNENVFDETGMPKERFSAKCLPNSPCSLEIQATKLEDSAVYFCASSPPAGSISYEQYFGPGTRLTVT.

The rearrangement joins TRBV6-1 to TRBJ1-1; D unclear. V dropped 2 bases and J dropped 5 bases, with 6 bases sitting between them. The CDR3 runs 12 residues. Germline V gene data show CDR1 as MNHNS and CDR2 as SASEGT. CDR3 nucleotides: TGTGCCAGCAGTGAACAGCGGACTGAAGCTTTCTTT. Translation: CASSEQRTEAFF.

This clone has more than one count but fewer than ten. The V gene is TRBV7-2, the J gene TRBJ1-2; D possibly corresponds to TRBD1 (6 bases). The ends were cut back, 5 bases at V and 7 bases at J, with 23 bases in the middle. The CDR3 runs 16 residues. Germline-derived CDR1 and CDR2 are SGHTA and FQGNSA. The CDR3 DNA is TGTGCCAGCAGCAACCACCCCGGACAGAAACCCTTTGGCTACACCTTC. This gives the protein CASSNHPGQKPFGYTF.

The chain carries TRBV29-1 and TRBJ1-1; TRBD1 is a possible D gene (5 bases). V lost 2 bases to trimming and J lost 1 base, with 8 bases between them. Per the germline V gene, CDR1 is SQVTM and CDR2 is ANQGSEA. This CDR3 is 13 amino acids long. The CDR3 spells CSVEIQGNTEAFF. In DNA form, the CDR3 reads TGCAGCGTTGAAATTCAGGGGAACACTGAAGCTTTCTTT.

The V gene is TRBV7-9, the J gene TRBJ2-2; D possibly corresponds to TRBD1 (6 bases). This CDR3 comprises 13 residues. CDR1 SEHNR and CDR2 FQNEAQ come from the germline V gene (reference sequence). With 4 bases removed from V and 5 bases from J, the gap between germline ends came to 8 bases. The CDR3 bases are TGTGCCAGCAGCTCCACAGGGACCGGGGAGCTGTTTTTT. It translates to CASSSTGTGELFF.

The V and J genes are TRBV7-2 and TRBJ2-1; 10 bases agree with TRBD2. Trimming took 2 bases from V and 6 from J; bases not matched to a gene: 7. Germline CDR1 is SGHTA and CDR2 is FQGNSA. This CDR3 comprises 16 residues. The CDR3 sequence: CASSLSIAGGVNEQFF. The DNA of the CDR3 is TGTGCCAGCAGCTTAAGTATAGCGGGAGGTGTCAATGAGCAGTTCTTC.

The V call is TRBV19, the J call TRBJ2-2, with TRBD1 matching over 9 bases. Unmatched junction bases numbered 4, after V lost 7 bases and J lost 4 bases. Germline CDR1 reads LNHDA; CDR2 reads SQIVND (reference sequence). There are 14 residues in the CDR3. For the CDR3, the DNA is TGTGCCAGTACACCGGGACAGGGCACCGGGGAGCTGTTTTTT. Translating gives CASTPGQGTGELFF.

This clone has a count of ten or more. The DNA of the CDR3 is TGTGCCAGCAGCGCCCGAGCGGGGGCACTAGACAATGAGCAGTTCTTC. It encodes CASSARAGALDNEQFF. This rearrangement joins TRBV9 to TRBJ2-1, with 8 nucleotides matching TRBD2. Per the germline V gene, CDR1 is SGDLS and CDR2 is YYNGEE. V was pared by 3 bases and J by 5 bases, with 10 bases of the junction left unmatched. The CDR3 extends over 16 amino acids.

The rearrangement uses TRBV30 and TRBJ2-1; tentative D call: TRBD2 (5 bases). The CDR3 sequence is 16 residues long. V lost 0 bases, J lost 1 base, and 13 bases lay in between. Germline loops: CDR1 GTSNPN, CDR2 SVGIG (reference sequence). The DNA for the CDR3 is TGTGCCTGGAGTGTAACTCCCCCGGGGTCCTACAATGAGCAGTTCTTC. It translates to CAWSVTPPGSYNEQFF.

The V and J genes are TRBV11-3 and TRBJ2-1; TRBD2 matches 13 bases. The CDR3 totals 17 residues. With 1 base clipped from V and 7 bases from J, the junction kept 7 bases outside the gene matches. The germline gives CDR1 SGHNT, CDR2 YENEEA. CDR3 in DNA: TGTGCCAGCAGCTTAGGACGGACTAGCGGGAGTTCAAATGAGCAGTTCTTC. Amino acids: CASSLGRTSGSSNEQFF.

This rearrangement joins TRBV6-6 to TRBJ1-6, with 8 bases fitting TRBD1. This CDR3 spans 14 amino acids. Germline-derived CDR1 and CDR2 are MNHNY and SVGAGI (reference sequence). The J segment lost 7 bases and the V segment lost 6 bases, leaving 5 bases of the junction unmatched. The CDR3 region has the DNA TGTGCCAGCAGCCCGACAGGGGACAATTCACCCCTCCACTTT. It translates to CASSPTGDNSPLHF.

This chain uses TRBV2 with TRBJ2-2, with TRBD1 matching 7 bases. Germline CDR1 and CDR2: SNHLY and FYNNEI. CDR3 length equals 15 residues. The V and J ends lost 7 bases and 6 bases, in that order; junction bases with no gene match: 11. CDR3 DNA: TGTGCCAGCAAGTCGGATAGGCAGGGGGCCGGGGAGCTGTTTTTT. This translates into CASKSDRQGAGELFF.

This clone was observed once. The rearrangement uses TRBV7-9 and TRBJ2-7; 11 bases are shared with TRBD2. The CDR3 loop spans 15 amino acids. The V gene end was trimmed by 5 bases and the J gene end by 0 bases; junction bases not matched to a gene: 3. Germline V gene data show CDR1 as SEHNR and CDR2 as FQNEAQ (reference sequence). This chain's CDR3 is CASSHTSGSSYEQYF. CDR3 coding DNA: TGTGCCAGCAGCCATACTAGCGGGAGCTCCTACGAGCAGTACTTC.

The chain carries TRBV18 and TRBJ2-7; 7 bases are a match to TRBD1. CDR1 is KGHSH, CDR2 LQKENI, per germline. The CDR3 runs to 14 residues. Losses at the gene ends were 2 bases for V and 3 bases for J; bases not matched to a gene: 4. CDR3 loop: CASSPLQGDYEQYF. The CDR3 bases are TGTGCCAGCTCACCATTGCAGGGGGACTACGAGCAGTACTTC.

The chain recombines TRBV5-8 with TRBJ1-1; D might be TRBD1 (5 bases). Germline V gene data show CDR1 as SGHTS and CDR2 as YDEGEE. This CDR3 has 15 residues. Trimming pared 4 bases from V and 1 base from J, leaving 14 bases between. The chain's CDR3 is CASSRVVGRNTEAFF. The CDR3 DNA follows: TGTGCCAGCAGCCGGGTGGTGGGGCGGAACACTGAAGCTTTCTTT.

The count of this clone is one. The chain is built from TRBV12-3 or TRBV12-4 and TRBJ1-4; possibly TRBD1 for D (5 bases). This CDR3 has 11 amino acids. Trimming cost V 7 bases and J 11 bases, with 11 bases left between them. This chain's CDR3 is CASTPGAKLFF. The CDR3 nucleotides are TGTGCCAGCACCCCTGGGGCTAAACTGTTTTTT.